This TCR beta chain is from a study of shared clonotypes between healthy human individuals. CD45RO-negative, CCR7-selected cells formed the naive CD8 fraction, which excluded terminally differentiated effector memory CD45RA+ cells. The run depth of the assay was deep. Each PCR replicate from the sorted subsets contained about 210 ng DNA, which is about 31,000 T cell genomes. TCRdb's copy holds only in-frame clones and misses some; the assay was immunoSEQ multiplex PCR. The sample holds nearly 600,000 clones, around 95% seen once. CDR3 size: 13 residues. CDR1 and CDR2 from the germline V gene are SGDLS and YYNGEE. The V gene lost 7 bases and the J gene lost 5 bases, with 15 bases spanning the gap.

This clonotype was sampled from a young woman in good health. The sample comprised naive CD8+ T cells sorted from blood. The chain carries TRBV9 and TRBJ2-5; D might be TRBD1 (6 bases). The CDR3 DNA sequence: TGTGCCAGCGGCACAGGGTTACGGGAGACCCAGTACTTC. The encoded protein is CASGTGLRETQYF.